These 25 T cell receptor beta chains came from one sample sequenced in a study of blood T cell repertoires in COVID-19. TCRdb's copy holds only in-frame clones and misses some; the assay was immunoSEQ multiplex PCR. Among 150,000 to 200,000 clones listed, roughly 80% were seen once. Sequencing used peripheral blood. These receptor sequences come from a human donor with acute or convalescent COVID-19. The donor label of this sample is uncertain.

The rearrangement uses TRBV28 and TRBJ2-3; TRBD2 agrees at 11 bases. The trim removed 1 base at V and 2 bases at J, leaving 2 bases unmatched. Germline lookup yields CDR1 MDHEN and CDR2 SYDVKM. This CDR3 region has 16 residues. Written as DNA, the CDR3 is TGTGCCAGCAGTTTATCGACTAGCGGGGTCACAGATACGCAGTATTTT. It translates to CASSLSTSGVTDTQYF.

The J gene is TRBJ1-3, the V gene TRBV19; D may be TRBD1 (6 bases). With 3 bases removed from V and 1 base from J, the gap between germline ends came to 16 bases. Germline V gives CDR1 LNHDA, CDR2 SQIVND (reference sequence). This CDR3 spans 17 amino acids. As DNA, the CDR3 is TGTGCCAGTAGTATTGACGACAGGCTGCCATCTGGAAACACCATATATTTT. It translates to CASSIDDRLPSGNTIYF.

The gene calls are TRBV11-2 and TRBJ2-7; the match to TRBD2 covers 8 bases. The V and J ends lost 0 bases and 3 bases, in that order; junction bases with no gene match: 4. Germline V CDR1 and CDR2: SGHAT, FQNNGV. This CDR3 spans 15 amino acids. CDR3 region: CASSLDSLAGYEQYF. The CDR3 DNA follows: TGTGCCAGCAGCTTAGACAGCCTAGCGGGCTACGAGCAGTACTTC.

The V call is TRBV5-1, the J call TRBJ2-3; the match to TRBD2 covers 9 bases. Germline-derived CDR1 and CDR2 are SGHRS and YFSETQ. The trim removed 1 base at V and 0 bases at J, leaving 6 bases unmatched. CDR3 length: 17 residues. CDR3 sequence: CASSLRGRGLSTDTQYF. The DNA of the CDR3 is TGCGCCAGCAGCTTGCGCGGGAGGGGGCTTAGCACAGATACGCAGTATTTT.

This clone was recorded a few times. This chain links TRBV5-1 with TRBJ1-5; unclear D gene. CDR1 and CDR2 (germline): SGHRS, YFSETQ. The V and J ends lost 1 base and 5 bases respectively, with 7 bases between them. The CDR3 extends over 13 amino acids. The CDR3 loop is CASSLIGDQPQHF. In nucleotides, the CDR3 is TGCGCCAGCAGCTTGATCGGTGATCAGCCCCAGCATTTT.

The chain uses TRBV19 and TRBJ2-7; D may be TRBD2 (6 bases). Germline-derived CDR1 and CDR2 are LNHDA and SQIVND (reference sequence). This CDR3 has 14 residues. V was clipped by 6 bases and J by 7 bases, with 19 bases between them. This chain's CDR3 is CASRPVGNRGEQYF. The CDR3 nucleotides are TGTGCCAGTAGACCGGTCGGAAACCGGGGGGAGCAGTACTTC.

In its sample, this clone was seen a few times. V usage is TRBV2 and J usage is TRBJ2-7, with D perhaps matching TRBD1 (6 bases). The V gene lost 5 bases and the J gene lost 3 bases, with 11 bases spanning the gap. The CDR3 runs to 13 residues. The V gene's germline CDR1 is SNHLY and CDR2 FYNNEI. The CDR3 loop reads CASSRQENYEQYF. CDR3 coding DNA: TGTGCCAGCAGTCGACAGGAGAACTACGAGCAGTACTTC.

J is TRBJ1-5 and V is TRBV18; D remains unclear. Trimming shortened V by 6 bases and J by 1 base, and 16 bases separated the two germline ends. Germline CDR1 reads KGHSH; CDR2 reads LQKENI. This CDR3 is 16 amino acids long. CDR3 bases: TGTGCCAGCTCCCCTACCTCCACTAGGAGCAATCAGCCCCAGCATTTT. It translates to CASSPTSTRSNQPQHF.

V and J are TRBV2 and TRBJ1-1; TRBD1 matches 12 bases. Germline-derived CDR1 and CDR2 are SNHLY and FYNNEI. Losses at the gene ends were 7 bases for V and 5 bases for J; bases not matched to a gene: 5. There are 14 residues in the CDR3. CDR3 amino acids: CASKGQGAFTEAFF. CDR3 DNA sequence: TGTGCCAGCAAGGGACAGGGGGCTTTTACTGAAGCTTTCTTT. The full variable domain, its missing parts supplied by reference TRBV2 and TRBJ1-1, is EPEVTQTPSHQVTQMGQEVILRCVPISNHLYFYWYRQILGQKVEFLVSFYNNEISEKSEIFDDQFSVERPDGSNFTLKIRSTKLEDSAMYFCASKGQGAFTEAFFGQGTRLTVV.

The chain couples TRBV7-8 to TRBJ1-4; perhaps TRBD1 as D (5 bases). Trimming took 5 bases from V and 8 from J, leaving 18 bases between them. Germline V CDR1 and CDR2: SGHVS, FQNEAQ. The CDR3 loop spans 15 amino acids. CDR3 residues: CASSQNTGEREKLFF. CDR3 DNA: TGTGCCAGCAGCCAGAACACAGGAGAAAGGGAAAAACTGTTTTTT.

CDR3 amino acids: CASSPGQGNQPQHF. The DNA of the CDR3 is TGTGCCAGCAGCCCGGGACAGGGAAATCAGCCCCAGCATTTT. The chain carries TRBV3-1 (or the pseudogene TRBV3-2) and TRBJ1-5, with 9 bases aligning to TRBD1. V was pared by 4 bases and J by 4 bases, with 2 bases of the junction left unmatched. The germline V gene encodes CDR1 LGHDT and CDR2 YNNKEL (reference sequence). The CDR3 sequence is 14 residues long.

This clone was found once. The V and J genes are TRBV5-1 and TRBJ1-3; 7 nucleotides align to TRBD1. Losses at the gene ends were 0 bases for V and 2 bases for J; bases not matched to a gene: 5. The CDR3 runs to 16 residues. Germline values: CDR1 SGHRS, CDR2 YFSETQ. The CDR3 region is CASSLAKGAAGNTIYF. The CDR3, as DNA: TGCGCCAGCAGCTTGGCCAAGGGGGCGGCTGGAAACACCATATATTTT.

In regard to this clone: Germline is not matched at one junction end, which may reflect a read error. The chain carries TRBV11-3 and TRBJ2-2; D possibly corresponds to TRBD1 (6 bases). CDR3 length equals 14 residues. The V gene's germline CDR1 is SGHNT and CDR2 YENEEA. The CDR3 DNA reads as TGTGCCAGCAGACCCCCAGGGGTTCACCGGGGAGCTGTTTTT. Translating gives CASRPPGVHRGAVF.

V and J are TRBV19 and TRBJ1-1, with D maybe TRBD1 (5 bases). The CDR3 covers 12 residues. Trimming cost V 7 bases and J 4 bases, with 10 bases left between them. Per germline, CDR1 LNHDA and CDR2 SQIVND (reference sequence). The CDR3 sequence: CASTGGSTEAFF. DNA for the CDR3: TGTGCCAGTACGGGGGGAAGCACTGAAGCTTTCTTT.

With respect to this clone: One junction end disagrees with the germline gene, perhaps due to a read error. V gene TRBV12-5 combines with J gene TRBJ2-2; TRBD2 matches 11 bases. The CDR3 covers 17 residues. Germline loops: CDR1 LGHNT, CDR2 FRNRAP. Written as DNA, the CDR3 is TGTGCTAGTGGGCCGGGACTAGCGGAGGCGAACGCCGGGGAGCTGTTTTTT. This sequence encodes CASGPGLAEANAGELFF. Full variable domain (missing parts from reference TRBV12-5 and TRBJ2-2): DARVTQTPRHKVTEMGQEVTMRCQPILGHNTVFWYRQTMMQGLELLAYFRNRAPLDDSGMPKDRFSAEMPDATLATLKIQPSEPRDSAVYFCASGPGLAEANAGELFFGEGSRLTVL.

The CDR3 DNA reads as TGTGCCTGGTCTAGGGACATTAATTCACCCCTCCACTTT. Translating it yields CAWSRDINSPLHF. The chain is built from TRBV30 and TRBJ1-6, with D perhaps TRBD1 (6 bases). V was pared by 5 bases and J by 6 bases, with 11 bases between. Germline-derived CDR1 and CDR2 are GTSNPN and SVGIG (reference sequence). CDR3 length equals 13 residues.

The gene calls are TRBV5-1 and TRBJ1-6; D is unclear. Germline V CDR1 and CDR2: SGHRS, YFSETQ. The CDR3 has 13 residues. The V end was cut by 4 bases, the J end by 4 bases, with 6 bases between. The CDR3 region has the DNA TGCGCCAGCAGCCGGGAGTATAATTCACCCCTCCACTTT. The encoded protein is CASSREYNSPLHF.

The chain has TRBV28 and TRBJ1-2; D not resolved. Trimming cost V 3 bases and J 5 bases, with 7 bases left between them. CDR1 and CDR2 (germline): MDHEN, SYDVKM. The CDR3 extends over 12 amino acids. CDR3 DNA: TGTGCCAGCAGTTTTTCACAGTATGGCTACACCTTC. Translated: CASSFSQYGYTF.

The rearrangement links TRBV5-5 to TRBJ2-5; D perhaps matches TRBD1 (5 bases). Looked up from germline, CDR1 is SGHKS and CDR2 is YYEKEE (reference sequence). Trimming cost V 0 bases and J 0 bases, with 15 bases left between them. The CDR3 consists of 17 residues. In DNA, the CDR3 is TGTGCCAGCAGCTTGGGGCATGGACAACAGTACCAAGAGACCCAGTACTTC. It translates to CASSLGHGQQYQETQYF.

The chain has TRBV27 and TRBJ2-5, with 7 bases matching TRBD1. With 3 bases clipped from V and 0 bases from J, the junction kept 7 bases outside the gene matches. The CDR3 is made up of 16 amino acids. Germline V gene lookup returns CDR1 MNHEY and CDR2 SMNVEV (reference sequence). CDR3 bases: TGTGCCAGCAGTTTCCGTGCGACAGGGAACCAAGAGACCCAGTACTTC. Translated, it gives CASSFRATGNQETQYF.

The chain joins TRBV5-1 to TRBJ2-7; D may be TRBD2 (5 bases). The germline gives CDR1 SGHRS, CDR2 YFSETQ. The CDR3 runs to 16 residues. V shed 4 bases and J shed 0 bases, with 17 bases lying between them. In DNA form, the CDR3 reads TGCGCCAGCAGCCTAAAGGACCGGGAACCCTCCTACGAGCAGTACTTC. This translates into CASSLKDREPSYEQYF.

The gene calls are TRBV5-1 and TRBJ2-3; TRBD2 agrees at 7 bases. This CDR3 has 16 amino acids. Germline assignment: CDR1 SGHRS and CDR2 YFSETQ. The V segment lost 4 bases and the J segment 4 bases; nucleotides outside the gene matches: 12. The CDR3 bases are TGCGCCAGCAGCCCTGACCGGAGTGGGGGGGCAGATACGCAGTATTTT. As protein: CASSPDRSGGADTQYF.

CDR3 loop: CASSPRDSGDTQYF. In DNA form, the CDR3 reads TGTGCCAGCAGCCCCCGGGACTCGGGGGATACGCAGTATTTT. The rearrangement uses TRBV6-4 and TRBJ2-3, with D perhaps TRBD2 (6 bases). V lost 6 bases and J lost 6, with 16 bases in between. CDR1 is MRHNA and CDR2 is SNTAGT in the germline V gene. The CDR3 is made up of 14 amino acids.

J is TRBJ1-3 and V is TRBV5-6; tentatively, D is TRBD1 (5 bases). The CDR3 sequence is 14 residues long. In germline, CDR1 is SGHDT, CDR2 YYEEEE. The ends were cut back, 4 bases at V and 4 bases at J, with 12 bases in the middle. For the CDR3, the DNA is TGTGCCAGCAGCCTCAGGGTATCCGGAAACACCATATATTTT. Amino acids: CASSLRVSGNTIYF.

The V gene is TRBV18, the J gene TRBJ2-5; 10 bases are a match to TRBD1. Germline CDR1 is KGHSH and CDR2 is LQKENI. CDR3 length: 15 residues. Trimming cost V 5 bases and J 0 bases; bases outside gene matches: 3. The CDR3 loop is CASSGTGDDQETQYF. CDR3 in DNA: TGTGCCAGCTCAGGGACAGGGGACGACCAAGAGACCCAGTACTTC.